The 3 T cell receptor beta chains in this list originate from one sample, sequenced in a study of T cells in Graves' hyperthyroidism and ophthalmopathy. Authors of the study amplified TCR beta CDR3 regions from RNA transcripts. TCR CDR3 underwent first-round RT-PCR with the HTBI primer set. TCRdb re-called the multiplex PCR reads through MiXCR, storing one row per CDR3 protein. The sample yields about 420,000 distinct CDR3 sequences, roughly 13% seen once. Specimen: blood. Source of these receptors: a woman in her late teens or twenties with Graves' hyperthyroidism.

This clonotype showed up many times. A junction end diverges from the germline sequence, so it may reflect a read error. This chain links TRBV6-1 with TRBJ2-2; D may be TRBD1 or TRBD2 (7 bases each). The CDR3 extends over 14 amino acids. CDR1 is MNHNS and CDR2 is SASEGT in the germline V gene. CDR3 amino acids: CAGRGGGSTGELFF. CDR3 nucleotide sequence: TGTGCCGGCAGGGGGGGCGGGAGCACCGGGGAGCTGTTTTTT.

The gene calls are TRBV11-2 and TRBJ2-7, with 13 bases that match TRBD2. CDR1 and CDR2 from the germline V gene are SGHAT and FQNNGV. The CDR3 contains 17 residues. Germline trimming cut 0 bases from V and 3 bases from J; bases unmatched to any gene: 5. The CDR3 bases are TGTGCCAGCAGCTTAGAACCTGGACTAGCGGGAGACTACGAGCAGTACTTC. Protein sequence: CASSLEPGLAGDYEQYF.

In regard to this clonotype: A much larger clone differs by one base, so this may be a read error. This sequence joins TRBV4-1 and TRBJ2-3; perhaps TRBD1 as D (6 bases). Trimming stripped 4 bases from V and 1 base from J, with 18 bases between. CDR1 and CDR2 (germline): MGHRA, YSYEKL. The CDR3 length is 17 residues. As DNA, the CDR3 is TGCGCCAGCAGCCTCAATTCACAGGGAAAGGGCACAGATACGCAGTATTTT. Translating it yields CASSLNSQGKGTDTQYF.